This passage covers 10 T cell receptor beta chains from one sample sequenced in a study of naive and memory T cell subsets. Two oligonucleotides, mixed equimolar, formed the beta constant-region primer covering TRBC1 and TRBC2. TCRdb passed the UMI-ligation and nested PCR reads through MiXCR, listing each CDR3 protein once. Among about 4,600 distinct CDR3 sequences listed, 7.2% were seen once. Sequenced input: CD4+ TEMRA cells from blood. Subset defined: effector memory re-expressing CD45RA, CD45RA+ CD27-. These receptors came from a human donor in good health.

Only a few counts were recorded for this clonotype. The chain links TRBV10-3 to TRBJ2-5, with D perhaps matching TRBD1 or TRBD2 (5 bases each). The CDR3 spans 13 residues. Germline CDR1 is ENHRY and CDR2 is SYGVKD. V was pared by 10 bases and J by 5 bases, with 17 bases between. Here the CDR3 reads CATSGAGRETQYF. Written as DNA, the CDR3 is TGTGCCACTTCCGGGGCCGGCAGGGAGACCCAGTACTTC.

There are many counts of this clonotype. The rearrangement joins TRBV6-5 to TRBJ2-1; 7 positions match TRBD1. V was clipped by 3 bases and J by 1 base; unmatched bases: 6. Germline CDR1 and CDR2: MNHEY and SVGAGI. There are 16 residues in the CDR3. The CDR3 loop reads CASSYRGQTSYNEQFF. The CDR3 nucleotides are TGTGCCAGCAGTTATCGGGGACAGACTTCCTACAATGAGCAGTTCTTC.

This clonotype has ten or more counts. With a much larger clone just one base away, this may be a read error. The chain joins TRBV7-9 to TRBJ2-2; D gene uncertain. The length of the CDR3 is 13 residues. V was trimmed by 3 bases and J by 3 bases, leaving 5 bases between them. Germline CDR1 and CDR2: SEHNR and FQNEAQ (reference sequence). The CDR3 here is CASSFGYTGELFF. The CDR3 DNA sequence: TGTGCCAGCAGCTTTGGGTACACCGGGGAGCTGTTTTTT.

Many counts were recorded for this clonotype. The chain couples TRBV20-1 to TRBJ1-6; TRBD1 agrees at 11 bases. The CDR3 sequence is 14 residues long. Losses at the gene ends were 6 bases for V and 7 bases for J; bases not matched to a gene: 5. CDR1 is DFQATT, CDR2 SNEGSKA, per germline (reference sequence). The CDR3 sequence: CSATRDRGNSPLHF. The CDR3 coding sequence is TGCAGTGCCACCCGGGACAGGGGGAATTCACCCCTCCACTTT.

This chain joins TRBV30 and TRBJ1-4, with D uncertain. This CDR3 is built from 13 residues. Germline V gene sequence: CDR1 GTSNPN, CDR2 SVGIG (reference sequence). Trimming took 4 bases from V and 9 from J, leaving 15 bases between them. CDR3 sequence (DNA): TGTGCCTGGACCACCGGGCTGAGTCAAAAACTGTTTTTT. Residues: CAWTTGLSQKLFF.

A note on this clonotype: A much larger clonotype is one base distant, so this may be a read error. The CDR3 sequence: CASSQGGCGQETQYF. CDR3 coding DNA: TGTGCCAGCAGCCAAGGAGGGTGTGGCCAAGAGACCCAGTACTTC. This chain connects TRBV3-1 to TRBJ2-5; a possible D gene is TRBD2 (5 bases). Trimming shortened V by 1 base and J by 1 base, and 10 bases separated the two germline ends. The germline V gene has CDR1 LGHDT and CDR2 YNNKEL (reference sequence). The length of the CDR3 is 15 residues.

This clonotype showed up just a few times. For the CDR3, the DNA is TGTGCCAGCAGTTTACGGCGGGGACTCAATTCACCCCTCCACTTT. Amino acids: CASSLRRGLNSPLHF. The rearrangement joins TRBV27 to TRBJ1-6; D perhaps matches TRBD1 (5 bases). Trimming cost V 2 bases and J 7 bases, with 12 bases left between them. This CDR3 comprises 15 residues. Germline CDR1 and CDR2: MNHEY and SMNVEV (reference sequence).

In this sample, this clonotype turned up many times. V usage is TRBV11-2 and J usage is TRBJ2-3; no clear D. There are 12 residues in the CDR3. Germline CDR1 SGHAT, CDR2 FQNNGV. Trimming cost V 4 bases and J 9 bases, with 11 bases left between them. CDR3 sequence reads: CASSYATLTQYF. As DNA, the CDR3 is TGTGCCAGCAGCTATGCGACCCTAACGCAGTATTTT.

This clonotype was counted many times. The rearrangement joins TRBV12-3 or TRBV12-4 to TRBJ2-4; 7 bases agree with TRBD2. V gave up 5 bases and J gave up 3 bases; unmatched junction bases: 7. The CDR3 runs 15 residues. CDR3 DNA: TGTGCCAGCAGTAGGCGGGAGCAAGGCAAAAACATTCAGTACTTC. Protein sequence: CASSRREQGKNIQYF.

This chain uses TRBV7-9 with TRBJ1-1; tentatively, D is TRBD1 (5 bases). V was trimmed by 4 bases and J by 4 bases, leaving 10 bases between them. CDR3 length: 13 amino acids. Germline V lookup: CDR1 SEHNR, CDR2 FQNEAQ (reference sequence). In DNA form, the CDR3 reads TGTGCCAGCAGCTGGGACGGTATCACTGAAGCTTTCTTT. Its protein is CASSWDGITEAFF.